Listed below are T cell receptor beta chains from one sample, sequenced in a study of response to subunit inactivated influenza vaccine. TCRdb reanalysed the RT-PCR reads using MiXCR and keeps one entry per CDR3 protein. The table records 550,000 to 600,000 distinct CDR3 sequences, 10% to 15% of them present only once. Sequences were derived from PBMCs from blood, sampled on the day of vaccination. The source of these receptors is a man aged 45 to 65 who received an inactivated influenza vaccine. The conserved cysteine and the conserved F or W are not part of the CDR3 here. Each record gives: J gene, V gene, CDR3 protein.

TRBJ2-1	TRBV24-1	ATSEGTKGTRF
TRBJ1-1	TRBV12-3/TRBV12-4	ASSRGGGTEAF
TRBJ2-5	TRBV20-1	SARGGGGTGTEETQY
TRBJ2-7	TRBV7-2	ASSPSSGRIGEQY
TRBJ2-6	TRBV7-9	ASSSGLYPSSGANVLT
TRBJ2-7	TRBV20-1	SARDPLYSYEQY
TRBJ2-3	TRBV7-3	ASSLLGGSKGDTQY
TRBJ2-1	TRBV10-2	ASSKLDRLDEQF
TRBJ2-1	TRBV12-3/TRBV12-4	ASSVPSIPEQF
TRBJ2-1	TRBV7-2	ASSLERGGYNEQF
TRBJ1-3	TRBV5-1	ASSLSPGQTGNTIY
TRBJ2-2	TRBV3-1	ASSRRTGSTGELF
TRBJ2-7	TRBV6-5	ASSYGRGQYEQY
TRBJ2-1	TRBV19	ASSGPPGQGTYNEQF